The following is a T cell receptor beta chain sequence with its context. Its specificity is not known. With 60 Vbeta and 13 Jbeta primers, the PCR was carried out. Libraries were prepared by immunoSEQ multiplex PCR; TCRdb keeps only in-frame clonotypes and omits some of them. The sample includes around 150,000 clones, about 82% seen only once; the top ten take approximately 7%. The record originates from a study of cytomegalovirus exposure and HLA in healthy donors. Findings and caveats of the study: One cluster of highly shared sequence variants probably arose as a sequencing artifact.

The length of the CDR3 is 14 residues. CDR1 and CDR2 from the germline V gene are SNHLY and FYNNEI. V lost 7 bases, J lost 2 bases, and 5 bases stayed unmatched. The chain employs TRBV2 and TRBJ1-2; TRBD1 aligns across 9 bases. The receptor was isolated from a woman aged 25 to 39 in good health and CMV-seropositive. The sample was PBMCs. The CDR3 DNA follows: TGTGCCAGCACTGACAGGGGGTGGAACTATGGCTACACCTTC. Amino acids: CASTDRGWNYGYTF.